This T cell receptor beta chain is from a study of T cell changes during pregnancy in multiple sclerosis. Here immunoSEQ multiplex PCR was the method, and the copy in TCRdb shows in-frame clones only, minus some. This table has about 60,000 clones, nearly 95% appearing once. V gave up 3 bases and J gave up 0 bases, with 8 bases separating them. The CDR3 is made up of 14 amino acids. Germline CDR1 and CDR2: MNHEY and SMNVEV (reference sequence). The source material was peripheral blood, sampled in the first trimester of pregnancy. The source of this sequence is a female donor with multiple sclerosis, enrolled in a pregnancy study. The V and J genes are TRBV27 and TRBJ1-1; D uncertain. CDR3 loop: CASSFHAMNTEAFF. CDR3 coding DNA: TGTGCCAGCAGTTTCCACGCTATGAACACTGAAGCTTTCTTT.